The next 29 T cell receptor beta chains were all read from a single sample in a study of blood T cell repertoires in COVID-19. Generated by immunoSEQ multiplex PCR, the TCRdb table keeps only in-frame clones and is missing some. The data contain tens of thousands of clones, roughly four fifths of them singletons. The sequencing sample was made of peripheral blood. All receptors derive from a man in his sixties or seventies with acute or convalescent COVID-19.

The chain couples TRBV10-3 to TRBJ1-1, with TRBD1 identical over 9 bases. Germline V gene data show CDR1 as ENHRY and CDR2 as SYGVKD. The CDR3 is 16 amino acids. Germline trimming cut 4 bases from V and 1 base from J; bases unmatched to any gene: 7. The CDR3 loop reads CAISGPPGQGNTEAFF. The CDR3 DNA reads TGTGCCATCAGTGGGCCTCCGGGACAGGGGAACACTGAAGCTTTCTTT.

The rearrangement links TRBV9 to TRBJ1-3, with unresolved D. Germline lookup yields CDR1 SGDLS and CDR2 YYNGEE. V was shortened by 4 bases and J by 2 bases, with 19 bases between the two germline ends. The CDR3 consists of 17 residues. DNA for the CDR3: TGTGCCAGCAGCACATCGCCGGGAACTTCGGCTGGAAACACCATATATTTT. Translating it yields CASSTSPGTSAGNTIYF.

The V call is TRBV7-9, the J call TRBJ2-3, with a possible D match to TRBD2 (6 bases). The CDR3 has 14 residues. Germline loops: CDR1 SEHNR, CDR2 FQNEAQ (reference sequence). CDR3: CAAGEGEDTDTQYF. The CDR3 bases are TGTGCAGCCGGAGAAGGGGAGGACACAGATACGCAGTATTTT.

The chain carries TRBV30 and TRBJ2-7, with 7 bases aligning to TRBD2. J gave up 2 bases and V 2 bases, and 6 bases lay outside the gene matches. From germline, CDR1 is GTSNPN and CDR2 SVGIG (reference sequence). The CDR3 contains 14 residues. The CDR3 region has the DNA TGTGCCTGGAGTATGGCTAGCGGAACCTACGAGCAGTACTTC. Translating gives CAWSMASGTYEQYF.

This clone was counted between two and nine times. The chain employs TRBV10-2 and TRBJ1-1, with a tentative D call TRBD1 (5 bases). Germline lookup yields CDR1 WSHSY and CDR2 SAAADI. Trimming pared 6 bases from V and 4 bases from J, leaving 12 bases between. The CDR3 totals 13 residues. The CDR3 region has the DNA TGCGCCAGCAGATTCAGGGCTGGCACTGAAGCTTTCTTT. It translates to CASRFRAGTEAFF.

For this clone: Relative to the germline gene, one junction end is altered; a read error may explain this. The gene calls are TRBV6-1 and TRBJ1-2, with 8 positions matching TRBD1. Germline loops: CDR1 MNHNS, CDR2 SASEGT. The length of the CDR3 is 13 residues. The CDR3 DNA reads TGTGCCAGCACTGAACCCGGGACAGGCGGCTACACCTTC. Residues: CASTEPGTGGYTF.

The chain links TRBV27 to TRBJ1-6; 8 positions match TRBD1. CDR3 length: 13 residues. Trimming cost V 7 bases and J 6 bases; bases outside gene matches: 2. The germline V gene encodes CDR1 MNHEY and CDR2 SMNVEV (reference sequence). CDR3 sequence (DNA): TGTGCCAGCACCACAGGGGGTAATTCACCCCTCCACTTT. It is translated as CASTTGGNSPLHF.

The gene calls are TRBV19 and TRBJ2-1; possibly TRBD1 for D (6 bases). In germline, CDR1 is LNHDA, CDR2 SQIVND (reference sequence). Deletions cut 8 bases from V and 8 bases from J, with 22 bases between. The CDR3 loop spans 15 amino acids. CDR3 coding DNA: TGTGCCAGTCGGGACATCTCTAGCCTAGGGGATGAGCAGTTCTTC. It codes for CASRDISSLGDEQFF.

The chain carries TRBV27 and TRBJ1-1, with D perhaps matching TRBD1 (6 bases). Germline-derived CDR1 and CDR2 are MNHEY and SMNVEV (reference sequence). Trimming pared 6 bases from V and 6 bases from J, leaving 20 bases between. This CDR3 is built from 15 residues. The CDR3 is CASSPSQGRFPEAFF. The DNA for the CDR3 is TGTGCCAGCAGCCCGTCACAGGGAAGGTTCCCTGAAGCTTTCTTT.

The chain uses TRBV14 and TRBJ1-6; maybe TRBD1 (6 bases). This CDR3 has 14 amino acids. V was cut by 8 bases and J by 3 bases, with 11 bases left in between. Germline CDR1 and CDR2: SGHDN and FVKESK. The CDR3 sequence is CASRRTDYNSPLHF. In DNA, the CDR3 is TGTGCCAGCCGAAGGACAGACTATAATTCACCCCTCCACTTT. Combining the CDR3 with reference TRBV14 and TRBJ1-6 gives the whole variable domain EAGVTQFPSHSVIEKGQTVTLRCDPISGHDNLYWYRRVMGKEIKFLLHFVKESKQDESGMPNNRFLAERTGGTYSTLKVQPAELEDSGVYFCASRRTDYNSPLHFGNGTRLTVT.

CDR3 DNA: TGCAGCGTTGAAGTTCCGGGACAGCCCTATGGCTACACCTTC. Encoded protein: CSVEVPGQPYGYTF. This sequence joins TRBV29-1 and TRBJ1-2; the match to TRBD1 covers 7 bases. V was pared by 1 base and J by 4 bases, with 6 bases of the junction left unmatched. The CDR3 has 14 residues. CDR1 SQVTM and CDR2 ANQGSEA come from the germline V gene.

The V call is TRBV9, the J call TRBJ1-1; 8 nucleotides match TRBD1. V lost 0 bases to trimming and J lost 8 bases; unmatched junction nucleotides: 9. Germline CDR1 SGDLS, CDR2 YYNGEE. The CDR3 runs 15 residues. The CDR3 protein is CASSVATGGNVEAFF. The CDR3 region has the DNA TGTGCCAGCAGCGTAGCTACAGGGGGGAATGTAGAAGCTTTCTTT.

This rearrangement joins TRBV27 to TRBJ2-7; 11 bases match TRBD1. V shed 5 bases and J 6 bases; nucleotides not matched to a gene: 6. In germline, CDR1 is MNHEY, CDR2 SMNVEV (reference sequence). This CDR3 comprises 14 residues. The CDR3 loop reads CASSLRDRGGEQYF. The DNA for the CDR3 is TGTGCCAGCAGTCTCCGGGACAGGGGGGGCGAGCAGTACTTC.

The V and J genes are TRBV29-1 and TRBJ2-5; TRBD1 might be the D (5 bases). Germline CDR1 is SQVTM and CDR2 is ANQGSEA. The CDR3 spans 13 residues. V was clipped by 6 bases and J by 1 base, with 12 bases between them. In nucleotides, the CDR3 is TGCAGCGTCAGGGCCTGGGCCCAAGAGACCCAGTACTTC. Translation gives CSVRAWAQETQYF.

This clone was counted a few times. This chain links TRBV7-3 with TRBJ1-2, with TRBD1 identical over 10 bases. V shed 5 bases, J shed 2 bases, and the junction held 5 bases outside the gene matches. Looked up from germline, CDR1 is SGHTA and CDR2 is FQGTGA. The CDR3 totals 15 residues. CDR3 sequence reads: CASSLGTGANYGYTF. CDR3 DNA sequence: TGTGCCAGCAGCCTAGGGACAGGGGCCAACTATGGCTACACCTTC.

The chain joins TRBV10-1 to TRBJ1-1; TRBD1 matches at 7 bases. The CDR3 contains 15 residues. J gave up 1 base and V 0 bases, and 2 bases lay outside the gene matches. The germline V gene encodes CDR1 WNHNN and CDR2 SYGVQD (reference sequence). CDR3 region: CASSESNRGNTEAFF. The CDR3 DNA reads as TGCGCCAGCAGTGAGTCGAACAGGGGGAACACTGAAGCTTTCTTT.

The chain combines TRBV7-6 with TRBJ2-7, with 10 bases lining up with TRBD1. J lost 3 bases, V lost 1 base, and 9 bases had no gene match. This CDR3 region has 17 residues. CDR1 is SGHVS and CDR2 is FNYEAQ in the germline V gene. This CDR3 reads CASSLVAGTGALYEQYF. The DNA of the CDR3 is TGTGCCAGCAGCTTAGTGGCCGGGACAGGGGCACTCTACGAGCAGTACTTC.

The rearrangement joins TRBV11-3 to TRBJ2-2; TRBD2 matches 9 bases. V shed 5 bases and J 4 bases; nucleotides not matched to a gene: 14. Per germline, CDR1 SGHNT and CDR2 YENEEA. CDR3 length equals 18 residues. The CDR3 loop reads CASSPPFAGGVGTGELFF. CDR3 sequence (DNA): TGTGCCAGCAGCCCCCCATTTGCGGGAGGGGTGGGCACCGGGGAGCTGTTTTTT.

The V gene is TRBV5-1, the J gene TRBJ1-2; 7 bases align to TRBD1. This CDR3 has 15 amino acids. Germline lookup yields CDR1 SGHRS and CDR2 YFSETQ. Trimming cost V 1 base and J 0 bases; bases outside gene matches: 3. The CDR3 here is CASSLRQGANYGYTF. DNA of the CDR3: TGCGCCAGCAGCTTGCGACAGGGAGCTAACTATGGCTACACCTTC.

The chain uses TRBV3-1 (or the pseudogene TRBV3-2) and TRBJ2-3, with 9 nucleotides matching TRBD1. This CDR3 contains 15 residues. CDR1 and CDR2 (germline): LGHDT, YNNKEL (reference sequence). The ends lost 4 bases at V and 2 bases at J; junction bases unmatched: 4. DNA of the CDR3: TGTGCCAGCAGCCGTGGGACAGGGTACACAGATACGCAGTATTTT. The encoded protein is CASSRGTGYTDTQYF.

J is TRBJ2-5 and V is TRBV10-3; a weak D match, TRBD1 (6 bases). The CDR3 is 14 amino acids. The V gene's germline CDR1 is ENHRY and CDR2 SYGVKD. Deletions cut 3 bases from V and 2 bases from J, with 10 bases between. The CDR3: CAISERQAQETQYF. As DNA, the CDR3 is TGTGCCATCAGTGAACGACAGGCACAAGAGACCCAGTACTTC.

This chain connects TRBV7-9 to TRBJ2-3, with TRBD2 matching over 12 bases. Trimming removed 3 bases from V and 5 bases from J; junction bases left unmatched: 6. Germline lookup yields CDR1 SEHNR and CDR2 FQNEAQ (reference sequence). The CDR3 totals 16 residues. The CDR3 region has the DNA TGTGCCAGCAGCTTGGAGACTAGCGGGAGCCTAGATACGCAGTATTTT. Protein sequence: CASSLETSGSLDTQYF. Full variable domain (remainder filled in from reference TRBV7-9 and TRBJ2-3): DTGVSQNPRHKITKRGQNVTFRCDPISEHNRLYWYRQTLGQGPEFLTYFQNEAQLEKSRLLSDRFSAERPKGSFSTLEIQRTEQGDSAMYLCASSLETSGSLDTQYFGPGTRLTVL.

The chain is built from TRBV30 and TRBJ2-2; weak D call: TRBD2 (6 bases). This CDR3 has 14 amino acids. Germline V gene sequence: CDR1 GTSNPN, CDR2 SVGIG (reference sequence). V lost 3 bases and J lost 8, with 16 bases in between. The CDR3 nucleotides read TGTGCCTGGAGCAGGAACTTGGAGGGGGGGGAGCTGTTTTTT. This translates into CAWSRNLEGGELFF.

The chain has TRBV6-5 and TRBJ2-3; D gene unclear. CDR1 and CDR2 from the germline V gene are MNHEY and SVGAGI. This CDR3 spans 15 amino acids. Trimming removed 0 bases at V and 0 bases at J, with 7 bases between. The CDR3 coding sequence is TGTGCCAGCAGTTACTCGAGCCGTAGCACAGATACGCAGTATTTT. Translated: CASSYSSRSTDTQYF.

This sequence joins TRBV5-5 and TRBJ1-5; possibly TRBD1 for D (6 bases). This CDR3 comprises 13 residues. Germline lookup yields CDR1 SGHKS and CDR2 YYEKEE (reference sequence). The V gene lost 3 bases and the J gene lost 5 bases, with 9 bases spanning the gap. The CDR3 sequence: CASSSDSYQPQHF. The CDR3 DNA follows: TGTGCCAGCAGCTCGGACAGCTATCAGCCCCAGCATTTT.

This sequence joins TRBV10-1 and TRBJ2-7; a possible D gene is TRBD1 (6 bases). CDR3 length: 13 amino acids. Germline V gives CDR1 WNHNN, CDR2 SYGVQD (reference sequence). Trimming removed 5 bases at V and 3 bases at J, with 11 bases between. CDR3 residues: CASSIAGDYEQYF. As DNA, the CDR3 is TGCGCCAGCAGTATAGCAGGGGACTACGAGCAGTACTTC.

The DNA for the CDR3 is TGTGCCAGCAGCTTAGAAAGCGGTCCTTCCTACGAGCAGTACTTC. It specifies CASSLESGPSYEQYF. The genes are TRBV11-2 and TRBJ2-7; D possibly corresponds to TRBD2 (5 bases). Germline V gene sequence: CDR1 SGHAT, CDR2 FQNNGV. The V end was cut by 0 bases, the J end by 1 base, with 10 bases between. The CDR3 contains 15 residues.

The CDR3 protein is CSAGGDRYEQYF. CDR3 in DNA: TGCAGCGCCGGGGGGGACCGCTACGAGCAGTACTTC. The chain uses TRBV29-1 and TRBJ2-7, with 8 nucleotides matching TRBD2. With 7 bases clipped from V and 3 bases from J, the junction kept 5 bases outside the gene matches. CDR1 is SQVTM, CDR2 ANQGSEA, per germline. This CDR3 region has 12 residues.

This chain connects TRBV12-3 or TRBV12-4 to TRBJ2-7; 8 bases map to TRBD1. V trimming: 5 bases; J trimming: 4 bases; junction bases outside the gene matches: 1. The CDR3 has 12 residues. CDR3 DNA sequence: TGTGCCAGCAGTCGACAGGGGTACGAGCAGTACTTC. Translated, it gives CASSRQGYEQYF.